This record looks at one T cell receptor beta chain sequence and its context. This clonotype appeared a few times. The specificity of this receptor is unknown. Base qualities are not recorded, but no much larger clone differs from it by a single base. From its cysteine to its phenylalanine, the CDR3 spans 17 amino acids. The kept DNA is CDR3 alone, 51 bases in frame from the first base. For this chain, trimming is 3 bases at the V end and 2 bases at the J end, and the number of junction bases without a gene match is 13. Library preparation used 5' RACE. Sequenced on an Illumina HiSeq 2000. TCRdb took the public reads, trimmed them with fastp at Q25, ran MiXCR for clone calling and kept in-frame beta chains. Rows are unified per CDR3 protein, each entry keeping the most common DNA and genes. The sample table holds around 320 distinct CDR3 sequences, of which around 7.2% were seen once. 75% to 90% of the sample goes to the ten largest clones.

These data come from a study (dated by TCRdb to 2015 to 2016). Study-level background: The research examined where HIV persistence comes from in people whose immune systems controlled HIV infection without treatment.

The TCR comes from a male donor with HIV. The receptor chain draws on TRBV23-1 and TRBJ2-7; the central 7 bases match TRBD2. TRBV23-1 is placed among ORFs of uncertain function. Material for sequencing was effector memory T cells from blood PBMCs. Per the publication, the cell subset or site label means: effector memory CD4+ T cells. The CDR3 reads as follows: CASSHPRQGGNPYEQYF. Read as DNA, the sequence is TGCGCCAGCAGTCACCCCAGGCAGGGAGGGAACCCCTACGAGCAGTACTTC.